Below are 30 T cell receptor beta chains sequenced from a single sample in a study of identifying expanded T cells in peripheral blood. The data were produced by immunoSEQ multiplex PCR, yet TCRdb's version contains in-frame clones alone and is incomplete. This sample has some 120,000 clones, with approximately 80% found just once. The source material was blood. Source of these receptors: a person between 18 and 70 years old in good health.

The CDR3 protein is CASSLEGQKPQHF. In nucleotides, the CDR3 is TGTGCCAGCAGTTTAGAGGGTCAGAAGCCCCAGCATTTT. The V gene is TRBV28, the J gene TRBJ1-5; the D is unclear. This CDR3 is 13 amino acids long. From germline, CDR1 is MDHEN and CDR2 SYDVKM. With 2 bases removed from V and 8 bases from J, the gap between germline ends came to 10 bases.

This chain uses TRBV11-2 with TRBJ1-1; D perhaps matches TRBD1 (5 bases). In germline, CDR1 is SGHAT, CDR2 FQNNGV. This CDR3 has 19 residues. V gave up 6 bases and J gave up 1 base, with 27 bases separating them. The CDR3 nucleotides are TGTGCCAGCAGGACAATCCGCGGGGGTCGGGCCTTAGGGAACACTGAAGCTTTCTTT. Its protein product is CASRTIRGGRALGNTEAFF.

The chain uses TRBV5-6 and TRBJ1-1; weak D call: TRBD1 (6 bases). The V gene's germline CDR1 is SGHDT and CDR2 YYEEEE. This CDR3 is built from 14 residues. Between the trimmed V and J ends, which lost 4 bases and 11 bases, there was a span of 21 bases. The CDR3 nucleotides are TGTGCCAGCAGCAATGCGGGGGGGGCTCGATCCGCTTTCTTT. It specifies CASSNAGGARSAFF.

The chain recombines TRBV10-3 with TRBJ2-3; D is undetermined. With 2 bases removed from V and 4 bases from J, the gap between germline ends came to 7 bases. From germline, CDR1 is ENHRY and CDR2 SYGVKD. The CDR3 is 13 amino acids. The CDR3 is CAISERLADTQYF. The CDR3 bases are TGTGCCATCAGTGAGAGACTGGCAGATACGCAGTATTTT.

The chain recombines TRBV7-8 with TRBJ2-3; D call uncertain. The CDR3 sequence is 13 residues long. The V gene lost 3 bases and the J gene lost 5 bases, with 9 bases spanning the gap. From germline, CDR1 is SGHVS and CDR2 FQNEAQ. Written as DNA, the CDR3 is TGTGCCAGCAGCTTCGGTTACGGAGATACGCAGTATTTT. Residues: CASSFGYGDTQYF. The complete variable domain, with remaining parts taken from reference TRBV7-8 and TRBJ2-3, reads GAGVSQSPRYKVAKRGQDVALRCDPISGHVSLFWYQQALGQGPEFLTYFQNEAQLDKSGLPSDRFFAERPEGSVSTLKIQRTQQEDSAVYLCASSFGYGDTQYFGPGTRLTVL.

This clone was seen once. The chain links TRBV5-6 to TRBJ2-5, with 7 bases that match TRBD2. Trimming removed 4 bases from V and 4 bases from J; junction bases left unmatched: 10. CDR1 is SGHDT and CDR2 is YYEEEE in the germline V gene. The CDR3 sequence is 15 residues long. Here the CDR3 reads CASSPLGGTVETQYF. The CDR3, as DNA: TGTGCCAGCAGCCCGCTGGGGGGGACTGTAGAGACCCAGTACTTC.

The chain combines TRBV9 with TRBJ2-7, with 10 nucleotides matching TRBD1. The CDR3 runs 13 residues. Germline loops: CDR1 SGDLS, CDR2 YYNGEE. The trim removed 4 bases at V and 7 bases at J, leaving 5 bases unmatched. The CDR3 loop is CASSSGTGEEQYF. Written as DNA, the CDR3 is TGTGCCAGCAGCTCCGGGACAGGGGAAGAGCAGTACTTC. Filled out from reference TRBV9 and TRBJ2-7, the complete variable domain reads DSGVTQTPKHLITATGQRVTLRCSPRSGDLSVYWYQQSLDQGLQFLIQYYNGEERAKGNILERFSAQQFPDLHSELNLSSLELGDSALYFCASSSGTGEEQYFGPGTRLTVT.

In this sample, this clone turned up a few times. The chain joins TRBV18 to TRBJ2-7, with 8 nucleotides matching TRBD1. CDR3 size: 13 residues. Trimming at V came to 4 bases and at J to 6 bases, leaving 5 bases not matched to a gene. Germline V gives CDR1 KGHSH, CDR2 LQKENI. CDR3 region: CASSLGQGIEQYF. The DNA of the CDR3 is TGTGCCAGCTCACTTGGACAGGGTATCGAGCAGTACTTC. The complete variable domain, with remaining parts taken from reference TRBV18 and TRBJ2-7, reads NAGVMQNPRHLVRRRGQEARLRCSPMKGHSHVYWYRQLPEEGLKFMVYLQKENIIDESGMPKERFSAEFPKEGPSILRIQQVVRGDSAAYFCASSLGQGIEQYFGPGTRLTVT.

The chain uses TRBV11-2 and TRBJ2-1; 13 bases align to TRBD2. After removal of 6 bases from V and 7 bases from J, the junction contained 6 bases not matched to a gene. This CDR3 has 15 residues. The germline gives CDR1 SGHAT, CDR2 FQNNGV. As DNA, the CDR3 is TGTGCCAGCAGAGTACTAGCGGGGGGGCCGAATGAGCAGTTCTTC. This encodes CASRVLAGGPNEQFF.

The genes are TRBV6-5 and TRBJ2-7; 7 nucleotides agree with TRBD1. The CDR3 runs 14 residues. Per the germline V gene, CDR1 is MNHEY and CDR2 is SVGAGI. Losses at the gene ends were 0 bases for V and 4 bases for J; bases not matched to a gene: 3. CDR3 loop: CASSYSLTGYEQYF. In DNA, the CDR3 is TGTGCCAGCAGTTACTCTTTGACAGGGTACGAGCAGTACTTC.

The chain carries TRBV6-5 and TRBJ2-7; D remains unclear. Trimming stripped 6 bases from V and 3 bases from J, with 12 bases between. Germline V gene lookup returns CDR1 MNHEY and CDR2 SVGAGI. The CDR3 has 13 residues. This chain's CDR3 is CASSQSPYYEQYF. The DNA of the CDR3 is TGTGCCAGCAGCCAGTCGCCATACTACGAGCAGTACTTC.

This chain connects TRBV7-9 to TRBJ2-7; TRBD2 matches at 7 bases. The CDR3 runs to 13 residues. V dropped 5 bases and J dropped 6; count of bases not matched to a gene: 7. Per the germline V gene, CDR1 is SEHNR and CDR2 is FQNEAQ (reference sequence). The CDR3 region has the DNA TGTGCCAGCAGCCCTGCGGGGGTCCGCGAGCAGTACTTC. It specifies CASSPAGVREQYF.

The chain carries TRBV30 and TRBJ1-2; 10 positions match TRBD1. The CDR3 length is 16 residues. J lost 8 bases, V lost 2 bases, and 14 bases had no gene match. Germline V gene sequence: CDR1 GTSNPN, CDR2 SVGIG (reference sequence). Here the CDR3 reads CAWSLSGTGVSGGYTF. In DNA form, the CDR3 reads TGTGCCTGGAGTCTATCCGGGACAGGGGTTTCCGGGGGCTACACCTTC.

The sample holds one count of this clone. The J gene is TRBJ2-7, the V gene TRBV7-2; 9 bases align to TRBD1. Germline CDR1 SGHTA, CDR2 FQGNSA. CDR3 length equals 14 residues. V lost 3 bases, J lost 5 bases, and 5 bases stayed unmatched. The CDR3 nucleotides are TGTGCCAGCAGCTTTACGGGACAGGGCGACGAGCAGTACTTC. Protein sequence: CASSFTGQGDEQYF.

This clone was counted only a few times. The V call is TRBV7-9, the J call TRBJ1-1, with a weak D call TRBD1 (6 bases). From germline, CDR1 is SEHNR and CDR2 FQNEAQ (reference sequence). The CDR3 extends over 15 amino acids. The V and J ends lost 3 bases and 2 bases respectively, with 13 bases between them. The DNA for the CDR3 is TGTGCCAGCAGCTTGAAGGGCAGGGGAAACACTGAAGCTTTCTTT. Amino acid sequence: CASSLKGRGNTEAFF.

V usage is TRBV6-6 and J usage is TRBJ1-1; D call uncertain. This CDR3 contains 12 residues. Trimming cost V 2 bases and J 5 bases, with 6 bases left between them. CDR1 is MNHNY and CDR2 is SVGAGI in the germline V gene (reference sequence). CDR3 bases: TGTGCCAGCAGTTACACTTCGACTGAAGCTTTCTTT. The encoded protein is CASSYTSTEAFF.

The V gene is TRBV7-8, the J gene TRBJ2-3; 12 bases fit TRBD1. The V segment lost 4 bases and the J segment 7 bases; nucleotides outside the gene matches: 9. Germline V lookup: CDR1 SGHVS, CDR2 FQNEAQ. The CDR3 is 16 residues long. CDR3 nucleotides: TGTGCCAGCAGCTGGGCCGGGACAGGGGGCTTTAATACGCAGTATTTT. This translates into CASSWAGTGGFNTQYF.

This chain joins TRBV7-9 and TRBJ2-7; D assignment may be TRBD1 or TRBD2 (6 bases each). Trimming stripped 4 bases from V and 2 bases from J, with 15 bases between. The length of the CDR3 is 15 residues. Looked up from germline, CDR1 is SEHNR and CDR2 is FQNEAQ (reference sequence). CDR3 bases: TGTGCCAGCAGCTCCCGTAGGGGGGCGGCCTACGAGCAGTACTTC. It is translated as CASSSRRGAAYEQYF.

V is TRBV7-2 and J is TRBJ1-6; D remains ambiguous. The CDR3 spans 14 residues. CDR1 and CDR2 (germline): SGHTA, FQGNSA. The V and J ends lost 7 bases and 7 bases respectively, with 14 bases between them. CDR3 amino acids: CASTNQPLNSPLHF. The CDR3 DNA reads as TGTGCCAGCACGAATCAACCCTTGAATTCACCCCTCCACTTT.

The chain employs TRBV6-1 and TRBJ1-1; 8 bases line up with TRBD1. The CDR3 length is 14 residues. Unmatched junction bases numbered 5, after V lost 3 bases and J lost 5 bases. Germline loops: CDR1 MNHNS, CDR2 SASEGT. CDR3 in amino acids: CASSDRTGRTEAFF. As DNA, the CDR3 is TGTGCCAGCAGTGACCGGACAGGGAGGACTGAAGCTTTCTTT.

In its sample, this clone was seen many times. The rearrangement uses TRBV7-2 and TRBJ2-3, with 7 bases identical to TRBD1. V shed 5 bases, J shed 6 bases, and the junction held 14 bases outside the gene matches. Germline V gene data show CDR1 as SGHTA and CDR2 as FQGNSA. CDR3 length: 16 amino acids. CDR3 in amino acids: CASSPRLGQVGDTQYF. In nucleotides, the CDR3 is TGTGCCAGCAGCCCTAGACTCGGACAGGTCGGGGATACGCAGTATTTT.

This rearrangement joins TRBV5-8 to TRBJ2-1; D is uncertain. The germline V gene has CDR1 SGHTS and CDR2 YDEGEE. The CDR3 has 11 amino acids. V gave up 6 bases and J gave up 14 bases, with 15 bases separating them. CDR3 residues: CASTFSFEEFF. Here the CDR3 DNA reads TGTGCCAGCACATTTAGTTTTGAAGAGTTCTTC.

V gene TRBV5-8 combines with J gene TRBJ2-3, with a weak D call TRBD2 (5 bases). Germline V gene data show CDR1 as SGHTS and CDR2 as YDEGEE. The V end lost 6 bases, the J end lost 2 bases, and 10 bases lay between the germline ends. The CDR3 consists of 13 residues. The CDR3 sequence is CASNPGNTDTQYF. CDR3 bases: TGTGCCAGCAATCCGGGGAACACAGATACGCAGTATTTT.

This rearrangement joins TRBV27 to TRBJ1-5; unclear D gene. V was shortened by 3 bases and J by 4 bases, with 7 bases between the two germline ends. The CDR3 length is 13 residues. Germline V CDR1 and CDR2: MNHEY, SMNVEV (reference sequence). The CDR3 loop reads CASSLRENQPQHF. The CDR3 region has the DNA TGTGCCAGCAGTTTGCGGGAAAATCAGCCCCAGCATTTT.

The chain joins TRBV7-6 to TRBJ2-2, with unresolved D. The CDR3 covers 12 residues. Trimming shortened V by 5 bases and J by 7 bases, and 8 bases separated the two germline ends. Germline CDR1 SGHVS, CDR2 FNYEAQ. The CDR3 bases are TGTGCCAGCAGCCCTCGGTTCGGGGAGCTGTTTTTT. It specifies CASSPRFGELFF. Supplemented by reference TRBV7-6 and TRBJ2-2, the full variable domain reads GAGVSQSPRYKVTKRGQDVALRCDPISGHVSLYWYRQALGQGPEFLTYFNYEAQQDKSGLPNDRFSAERPEGSISTLTIQRTEQRDSAMYRCASSPRFGELFFGEGSRLTVL.

This clone was picked up one time. CDR3 sequence (DNA): TGCGCCAGCAGCTCCGGGGACAGCTTGAATCAGCCCCAGCATTTT. Translating gives CASSSGDSLNQPQHF. The J gene is TRBJ1-5, the V gene TRBV5-1, with 7 bases matching TRBD1. Germline V CDR1 and CDR2: SGHRS, YFSETQ. The CDR3 is 15 amino acids. The trim removed 3 bases at V and 4 bases at J, leaving 7 bases unmatched.

This rearrangement joins TRBV6-6 to TRBJ1-2, with 9 bases that match TRBD1. Germline assignment: CDR1 MNHNY and CDR2 SVGAGI (reference sequence). This CDR3 spans 14 amino acids. Trimming removed 5 bases from V and 4 bases from J; junction bases left unmatched: 5. This CDR3 reads CASSTRDRVYGYTF. The CDR3 DNA is TGTGCCAGCAGTACCCGGGACAGGGTCTATGGCTACACCTTC.

CDR3 DNA: TGTGCCAGCAGTTACTCGAGCACATCCCGGCAGTATGGCTACACCTTC. This sequence encodes CASSYSSTSRQYGYTF. The chain employs TRBV6-5 and TRBJ1-2; no clear D gene. Deletions cut 0 bases from V and 5 bases from J, with 16 bases between. CDR1 and CDR2 from the germline V gene are MNHEY and SVGAGI. The CDR3 consists of 16 residues.

The V and J genes are TRBV11-2 and TRBJ1-4; D gene unclear. V lost 7 bases to trimming and J lost 5 bases, with 11 bases between them. Germline-derived CDR1 and CDR2 are SGHAT and FQNNGV. The CDR3 extends over 13 amino acids. The CDR3 reads CASNRLKNEKLFF. DNA of the CDR3: TGTGCCAGCAACCGCCTAAAGAATGAAAAACTGTTTTTT.

The chain is built from TRBV10-3 and TRBJ2-7; the D is unclear. The CDR3 length is 17 residues. CDR1 and CDR2 from the germline V gene are ENHRY and SYGVKD. V gave up 4 bases and J gave up 2 bases, with 21 bases separating them. CDR3 loop: CAISGQDPFSNPYEQYF. The CDR3 DNA sequence: TGTGCCATCAGTGGCCAGGACCCTTTCTCGAACCCCTACGAGCAGTACTTC.